A selection of T cell receptor beta chains follows, all from one sample in a study of blood T cell repertoires in COVID-19. Method: immunoSEQ multiplex PCR; TCRdb's copy keeps in-frame clones and lacks some. The table lists around 250,000 clones, about 87% of them singletons. Sequencing was done on a sample of peripheral blood. These receptors were collected from a human donor in a cohort sampled during active COVID-19. Both conserved end residues are part of each CDR3. Each record gives: D gene, V gene, clone size, J gene, CDR3 protein, CDR3 DNA. A D gene is named only where the DNA matches it firmly. Not all rows give a size; the values are once, few, many and, for expanded clones, a class.

TRBD2,TRBV10-3,few,TRBJ2-1,CAISEGLAGGPYNEQFF,TGTGCCATCAGTGAGGGACTAGCGGGAGGGCCTTACAATGAGCAGTTCTTC
-,TRBV7-2,-,TRBJ1-6,CASSSIWNSPLHF,TGTGCCAGCAGCTCTATTTGGAATTCACCCCTCCACTTT
-,TRBV13,-,TRBJ2-7,CASRNLRQVLDEQYF,TGTGCCAGCCGAAATCTTCGACAGGTTCTTGACGAGCAGTACTTC
TRBD1,TRBV10-1,-,TRBJ1-6,CASSGGTENSPLHF,TGCGCCAGCAGTGGGGGGACAGAGAATTCACCCCTCCACTTT
TRBD2,TRBV12-5,few,TRBJ2-1,CASAETSGMWNEQFF,TGTGCTAGTGCGGAGACTAGCGGGATGTGGAATGAGCAGTTCTTC
-,TRBV19,-,TRBJ1-5,CASSIAPIQGYSNQPQHF,TGTGCCAGTAGTATAGCCCCCATACAGGGCTATAGCAATCAGCCCCAGCATTTT
TRBD1,TRBV19,-,TRBJ1-2,CASSKGTGGVYGYTF,TGTGCCAGTAGTAAAGGGACAGGGGGGGTCTATGGCTACACCTTC
-,TRBV18,-,TRBJ2-3,CASSLSSGPDTQYF,TGTGCCAGCTCACTCTCTTCAGGGCCAGATACGCAGTATTTT
-,TRBV4-2,-,TRBJ2-7,CASSQDQLGLTYEQYF,TGTGCCAGCAGCCAAGATCAGCTGGGACTCACCTACGAGCAGTACTTC
TRBD1,TRBV6-5,-,TRBJ1-2,CASNEPTGVVYGYTF,TGTGCCAGCAACGAACCGACAGGGGTAGTCTATGGCTACACCTTC
-,TRBV4-3,-,TRBJ2-5,CASSPGSSGAETQYF,TGCGCCAGCAGCCCGGGGTCGTCCGGAGCAGAGACCCAGTACTTC
TRBD2,TRBV9,-,TRBJ2-7,CASSVGAGNHYEQYF,TGTGCCAGCAGCGTAGGAGCGGGGAATCATTACGAGCAGTACTTC
TRBD1,TRBV19,-,TRBJ2-1,CASSKRPLGQGPYNEQFF,TGTGCCAGTAGTAAACGTCCCCTGGGACAGGGCCCCTACAATGAGCAGTTCTTC
-,TRBV28,-,TRBJ2-7,CASSPLRRTGTYEQYF,TGTGCCAGCAGTCCCCTCCGGAGGACGGGGACCTACGAGCAGTACTTC
TRBD2,TRBV28,-,TRBJ2-4,CASSSYPRTSGEGDIQYF,TGTGCCAGCAGTTCGTACCCCCGGACTAGCGGGGAGGGTGACATTCAGTACTTC
-,TRBV7-2,-,TRBJ1-1,CASSPRRGNTEAFF,TGTGCCAGCAGCCCGAGGCGGGGGAACACTGAAGCTTTCTTT
TRBD1,TRBV6-5,-,TRBJ1-1,CASSTQPGGGTEAFF,TGTGCCAGCAGTACCCAACCAGGGGGTGGGACTGAAGCTTTCTTT
TRBD1,TRBV5-5,-,TRBJ1-2,CASSLSVDRVYGYTF,TGTGCCAGCAGCTTGAGTGTTGACAGGGTTTATGGCTACACCTTC
-,TRBV9,-,TRBJ2-2,CASSGKDSGNTGELFF,TGTGCCAGCAGCGGCAAAGATAGCGGGAACACCGGGGAGCTGTTTTTT
-,TRBV4-2,many,TRBJ2-5,CASSQDPARFETQYF,TGTGCCAGCAGCCAAGATCCCGCTAGGTTTGAGACCCAGTACTTC
-,TRBV18,once,TRBJ2-7,CASSSQPGSLEQYF,TGTGCCAGCTCATCCCAACCGGGAAGCCTCGAGCAGTACTTC
-,TRBV6-5,-,TRBJ2-1,CATRSGISYNEQFF,TGTGCCACCAGGTCGGGGATCTCCTACAATGAGCAGTTCTTC
TRBD2,TRBV6-6,-,TRBJ2-3,CASSYVAGEGTDTQYF,TGTGCCAGCAGTTACGTAGCGGGGGAGGGCACAGATACGCAGTATTTT
TRBD2,TRBV2,few,TRBJ2-7,CASLGSSGSTYEQYF,TGTGCCAGCCTGGGGTCGAGCGGGAGTACCTACGAGCAGTACTTC
-,TRBV11-2,-,TRBJ1-4,CASSLGNRAANEKLFF,TGTGCCAGCAGCTTGGGCAACCGAGCAGCTAATGAAAAACTGTTTTTT
TRBD1,TRBV24-1,few,TRBJ1-2,CATSGGDRADYGYTF,TGTGCCACCAGTGGCGGGGACAGGGCGGACTATGGCTACACCTTC
TRBD1,TRBV24-1,-,TRBJ2-3,CATSDPRGQTDTQYF,TGTGCCACCAGTGATCCCAGGGGGCAAACAGATACGCAGTATTTT
TRBD1,TRBV2,-,TRBJ2-1,CASTGQGTNEQFF,TGTGCCAGCACAGGACAGGGTACGAATGAGCAGTTCTTC
-,TRBV18,-,TRBJ1-2,CASSPGVDYGYTF,TGTGCCAGCTCACCCGGGGTGGACTATGGCTACACCTTC
TRBD2,TRBV18,-,TRBJ2-1,CASSPQGLAAHSYNEQFF,TGTGCCAGCTCACCCCAGGGACTAGCGGCCCACTCCTACAATGAGCAGTTCTTC
TRBD1,TRBV19,-,TRBJ1-5,CASSVHPGGLNQPQHF,TGTGCCAGTAGTGTTCACCCAGGGGGCCTCAATCAGCCCCAGCATTTT
-,TRBV5-5,once,TRBJ2-1,CASSLLASNEQFF,TGTGCCAGCAGCTTGTTGGCATCGAATGAGCAGTTCTTC
-,TRBV5-1,-,TRBJ2-1,CASSLVGDWNYNEQFF,TGCGCCAGCAGCTTGGTTGGGGACTGGAACTACAATGAGCAGTTCTTC
-,TRBV28,-,TRBJ1-5,CARRGAGHGGNQPQHF,TGTGCCCGCCGGGGGGCGGGGCATGGGGGCAATCAGCCCCAGCATTTT
TRBD1,TRBV6-5,-,TRBJ2-2,CASSSGTGRVTGELFF,TGTGCCAGCAGTTCTGGGACAGGGCGGGTCACCGGGGAGCTGTTTTTT
TRBD2,TRBV27,-,TRBJ2-7,CASRGLASGREQYF,TGTGCCAGCAGAGGACTAGCTTCGGGACGGGAGCAGTACTTC
TRBD1,TRBV3-1/TRBV3-2,-,TRBJ1-5,CASGRQGGQPQHF,TGTGCCAGCGGGAGACAGGGGGGTCAGCCCCAGCATTTT
TRBD1,TRBV27,few,TRBJ2-5,CASSLQGATQYF,TGTGCCAGCAGTTTACAGGGGGCGACCCAGTACTTC
TRBD2,TRBV5-1,-,TRBJ2-7,CASSLSGGRYEQYF,TGCGCCAGCAGCTTGAGCGGGGGGAGGTACGAGCAGTACTTC
TRBD2,TRBV2,few,TRBJ2-7,CASSAGTSGEQYF,TGTGCCAGCAGCGCCGGGACTAGCGGCGAGCAGTACTTC
-,TRBV28,-,TRBJ2-7,CASSDPDRTSSYEQYF,TGTGCCAGCAGTGACCCGGACAGAACAAGCTCCTACGAGCAGTACTTC
TRBD1,TRBV7-2,-,TRBJ1-1,CASSLRQGLNTEAFF,TGTGCCAGCAGCTTACGACAGGGTCTGAACACTGAAGCTTTCTTT
TRBD1,TRBV5-4,-,TRBJ1-2,CASSPPGTGGLVGGYTF,TGTGCCAGCAGCCCTCCCGGGACAGGGGGCCTGGTAGGAGGCTACACCTTC
TRBD1,TRBV19,-,TRBJ2-3,CASKDRNTDTQYF,TGTGCCAGTAAGGACAGGAACACAGATACGCAGTATTTT
-,TRBV2,once,TRBJ2-2,CASSSEDTGELFF,TGTGCCAGCAGCTCGGAGGACACCGGGGAGCTGTTTTTT
TRBD1,TRBV5-5,-,TRBJ1-3,CASSPIGQGGNTIYF,TGTGCCAGCAGCCCTATCGGACAGGGTGGAAACACCATATATTTT
-,TRBV6-5,-,TRBJ2-3,CASSYSRERTDTQYF,TGTGCCAGCAGTTACTCCCGGGAAAGGACAGATACGCAGTATTTT
-,TRBV15,-,TRBJ1-6,CATGAGSAYNSPLHF,TGTGCCACCGGGGCCGGGAGTGCCTATAATTCACCCCTCCACTTT
TRBD1,TRBV7-9,-,TRBJ1-2,CASSARTGEGYTF,TGTGCCAGCAGCGCCCGGACAGGGGAGGGCTACACCTTC
-,TRBV5-1,-,TRBJ1-4,CASSLGLDEKLFF,TGCGCCAGCAGCTTGGGTTTAGATGAAAAACTGTTTTTT
TRBD1,TRBV5-1,-,TRBJ2-1,CASSSFGTGMGNEQFF,TGCGCCAGCAGCTCGTTCGGGACAGGGATGGGCAATGAGCAGTTCTTC
-,TRBV10-2,-,TRBJ2-3,CASSPSTLSTDTQYF,TGCGCCAGCAGCCCCTCGACACTTAGCACAGATACGCAGTATTTT
TRBD1,TRBV28,-,TRBJ2-7,CASSLSGTGAHEQYF,TGTGCCAGCAGTTTATCGGGGACAGGGGCCCACGAGCAGTACTTC
TRBD1,TRBV10-3,-,TRBJ1-5,CAIRDSGTGLQPQHF,TGTGCCATCAGAGATTCCGGGACAGGGCTGCAGCCCCAGCATTTT
-,TRBV7-3,-,TRBJ2-3,CASSLGWGQPKSTDTQYF,TGTGCCAGCAGCCTGGGGTGGGGACAACCTAAGAGCACAGATACGCAGTATTTT